These T cell receptor beta chains were read from a single sample in a study of technical replicates of blood from a few donors. This table comes from immunoSEQ multiplex PCR, and its TCRdb copy is limited to in-frame clones, with some not included. This table holds under 85,000 clones, 85% to 95% found once. The sample comprised T cells isolated from PBMCs. Receptors originate from a human donor in good health. Both conserved end residues are part of each CDR3. Each record gives: V gene, J gene, D gene, CDR3 protein. D genes are given only for firm matches.

>TRBV6-1|TRBJ1-1|TRBD1
CASRAGDRGAEAFF
>TRBV10-3|TRBJ1-2|.
CAISESASGNYGYTF
>TRBV11-3|TRBJ1-3|.
CASSSLRKAVQGNTIYF
>TRBV4-1|TRBJ2-1|.
CASSQVPGRTEDEQFF
>TRBV15|TRBJ1-1|.
CATSRTGNTEAFF
>TRBV19|TRBJ2-7|.
CASSLMAGSYEQYF
>TRBV30|TRBJ2-3|.
CAWRGRDTDTQYF
>TRBV4-3|TRBJ1-3|.
CASSQDFGAGSGNTIYF
>TRBV29-1|TRBJ1-1|TRBD1
CSVEGGQGSTEAFF
>TRBV7-9|TRBJ1-5|.
CASSLQYRDQPQHF
>TRBV19|TRBJ2-5|TRBD2
CASSLRGVETQYF
>TRBV19|TRBJ2-7|TRBD1
CASSLGTGEAYEQYF
>TRBV7-6|TRBJ1-5|.
CASSHRANQPQHF
>TRBV7-8|TRBJ2-7|TRBD2
CASSLGRREGYEQYF
>TRBV6-1|TRBJ2-7|TRBD2
CASNGLAGVYEQYF
>TRBV2|TRBJ1-2|.
CASRHTVGPNYGYTF
>TRBV7-8|TRBJ2-7|.
CASSLTSSYEQYF
>TRBV10-3|TRBJ1-2|TRBD1
CAITRDRMPYGYTF
>TRBV6-5|TRBJ2-5|TRBD2
CASSPLTSGQETQYF
>TRBV28|TRBJ2-1|.
CASSLQVYNEQFF
>TRBV7-9|TRBJ1-5|.
CASSLDPGQPQHF
>TRBV27|TRBJ1-3|.
CASSLSGTNTIYF
>TRBV6-1|TRBJ2-7|.
CASSPEGLTTEQYF
>TRBV10-1|TRBJ2-7|TRBD2
CASSDQREFNEQYF
>TRBV25-1|TRBJ2-2|TRBD1
CASSAMTGRGTGELFF
>TRBV6-6|TRBJ1-2|.
CASTISRQHGYTF
>TRBV6-1|TRBJ1-4|.
CASSESTGLGEKLFF
>TRBV7-8|TRBJ2-1|TRBD2
CASMLTSGQFF
>TRBV25-1|TRBJ2-7|TRBD1
CASGTVYGEQYF
>TRBV18|TRBJ2-3|TRBD1
CASSPDRVNTDTQYF
>TRBV28|TRBJ2-3|.
CASSRGQPTDTQYF
>TRBV5-4|TRBJ1-5|TRBD1
CASSLGGGQGAPQHF
>TRBV13|TRBJ1-3|.
CASSLFTGFDAGNTIYF
>TRBV5-1|TRBJ2-3|.
CASSLGGSSTDTQYF
>TRBV7-8|TRBJ2-7|.
CASSLHPEPPYEQYF
>TRBV28|TRBJ2-3|.
CASKDSSTDTQYF
>TRBV6-5|TRBJ1-1|.
CASIGGLTAFF
>TRBV7-2|TRBJ2-2|TRBD2
CASSSTGLASTGELFF
>TRBV11-3|TRBJ2-7|.
CASSYDPREQYF
>TRBV7-3|TRBJ1-3|TRBD1
CASRPRQGAGNTIYF
>TRBV6-5|TRBJ1-4|TRBD1
CASWGQGNEKLFF
>TRBV28|TRBJ1-3|TRBD1
CASSPIGTVGNTIYF
>TRBV11-2|TRBJ2-3|TRBD2
CASSRWGGRDTDTQYF
>TRBV6-6|TRBJ1-1|.
CASSYSPKGPGSEAFF
>TRBV27|TRBJ1-4|TRBD1
CASRSWYRDRNEKLFF
>TRBV7-9|TRBJ2-5|TRBD2
CASSRPGLEETQYF
>TRBV11-3|TRBJ2-7|.
CASSLDGWEIIYEQYF
>TRBV15|TRBJ2-2|.
CATSRDGEGEIPGELFF
>TRBV6-5|TRBJ1-1|.
CASSYGGLLNTEAFF
>TRBV4-1|TRBJ2-3|TRBD2
CASSQGLQRELTDTQYF
>TRBV4-1|TRBJ2-1|.
CASSQVIPRGQWNNEQFF
>TRBV5-8|TRBJ2-4|.
CARTQDSKNIQYF
>TRBV4-1|TRBJ2-7|TRBD2
CASKPGGWGSYEQYF
>TRBV5-6|TRBJ2-7|.
CASSLGPFYEQYF
>TRBV5-1|TRBJ1-3|.
CASSTGLRGNTIYF